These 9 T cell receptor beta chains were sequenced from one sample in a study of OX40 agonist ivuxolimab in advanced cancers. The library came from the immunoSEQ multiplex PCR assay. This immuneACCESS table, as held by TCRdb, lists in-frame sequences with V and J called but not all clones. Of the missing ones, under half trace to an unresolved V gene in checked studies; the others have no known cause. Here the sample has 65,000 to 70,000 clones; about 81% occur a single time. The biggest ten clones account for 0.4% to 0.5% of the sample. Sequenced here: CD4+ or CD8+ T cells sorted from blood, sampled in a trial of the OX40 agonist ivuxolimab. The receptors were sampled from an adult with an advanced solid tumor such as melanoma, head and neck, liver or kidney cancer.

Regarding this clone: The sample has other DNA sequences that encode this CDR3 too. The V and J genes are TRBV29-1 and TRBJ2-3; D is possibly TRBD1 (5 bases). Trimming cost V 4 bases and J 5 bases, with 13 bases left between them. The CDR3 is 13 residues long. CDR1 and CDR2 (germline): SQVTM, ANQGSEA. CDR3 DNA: TGCAGCGTTGGGCAGGGCTTAGGAGATACGCAGTATTTT. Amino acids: CSVGQGLGDTQYF.

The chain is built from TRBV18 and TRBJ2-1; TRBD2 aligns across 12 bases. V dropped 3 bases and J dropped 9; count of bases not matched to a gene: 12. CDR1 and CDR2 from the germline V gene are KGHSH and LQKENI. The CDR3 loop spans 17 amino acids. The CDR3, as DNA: TGTGCCAGCTCACCCGACCTAACTAGCGGGAGGCAGGGTGAGCAGTTCTTC. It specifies CASSPDLTSGRQGEQFF.

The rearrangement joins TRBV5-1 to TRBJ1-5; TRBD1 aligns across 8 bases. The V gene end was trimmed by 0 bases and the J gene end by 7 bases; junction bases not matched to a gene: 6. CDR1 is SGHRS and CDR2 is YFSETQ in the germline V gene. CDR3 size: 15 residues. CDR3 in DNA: TGCGCCAGCAGCTTGGTTGCAGGGGGCGGGCAGCCCCAGCATTTT. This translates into CASSLVAGGGQPQHF.

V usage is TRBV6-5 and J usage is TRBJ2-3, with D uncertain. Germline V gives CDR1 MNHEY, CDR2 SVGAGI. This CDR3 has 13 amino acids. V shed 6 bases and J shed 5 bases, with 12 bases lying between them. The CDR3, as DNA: TGTGCCAGCAGCCTCTCACATTTAGATACGCAGTATTTT. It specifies CASSLSHLDTQYF.

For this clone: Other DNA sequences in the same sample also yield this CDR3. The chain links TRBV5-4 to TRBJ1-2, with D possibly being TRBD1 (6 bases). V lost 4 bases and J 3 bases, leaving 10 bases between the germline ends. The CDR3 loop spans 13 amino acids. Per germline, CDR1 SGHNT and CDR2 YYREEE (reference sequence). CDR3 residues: CASSLTGYYGYTF. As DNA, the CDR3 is TGTGCCAGCAGCCTAACAGGGTACTATGGCTACACCTTC. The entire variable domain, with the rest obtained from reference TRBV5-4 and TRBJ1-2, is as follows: ETGVTQSPTHLIKTRGQQVTLRCSSQSGHNTVSWYQQALGQGPQFIFQYYREEENGRGNFPPRFSGLQFPNYSSELNVNALELDDSALYLCASSLTGYYGYTFGSGTRLTVV.

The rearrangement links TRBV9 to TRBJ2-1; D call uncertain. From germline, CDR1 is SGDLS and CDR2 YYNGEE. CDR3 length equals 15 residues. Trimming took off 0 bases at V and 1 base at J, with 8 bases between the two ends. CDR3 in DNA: TGTGCCAGCAGCGTAGGGCCTAATTCCTACAATGAGCAGTTCTTC. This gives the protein CASSVGPNSYNEQFF.

CDR3 in amino acids: CASVAQMNTGELFF. The CDR3 coding sequence is TGTGCCAGCGTCGCTCAGATGAACACCGGGGAGCTGTTTTTT. The chain employs TRBV7-2 and TRBJ2-2; the D is unclear. CDR1 SGHTA and CDR2 FQGNSA come from the germline V gene. The V end lost 8 bases, the J end lost 1 base, and 11 bases lay between the germline ends. This CDR3 has 14 residues.

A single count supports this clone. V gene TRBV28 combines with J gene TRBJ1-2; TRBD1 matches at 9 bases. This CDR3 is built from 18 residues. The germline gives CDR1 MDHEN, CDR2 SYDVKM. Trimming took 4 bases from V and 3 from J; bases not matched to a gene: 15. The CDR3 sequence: CASSSAPGGTGLHYGYTF. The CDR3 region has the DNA TGTGCCAGCAGTTCCGCACCTGGCGGGACAGGGCTGCACTATGGCTACACCTTC.

The CDR3 DNA sequence: TGTGCCAGCAGCGTAGGCGGGACTAGAGGGGCAGATACGCAGTATTTT. Amino acids: CASSVGGTRGADTQYF. The chain carries TRBV9 and TRBJ2-3; 8 bases agree with TRBD2. Trimming at V came to 0 bases and at J to 4 bases, leaving 7 bases not matched to a gene. This CDR3 has 16 residues. Germline V gene sequence: CDR1 SGDLS, CDR2 YYNGEE.